A selection of T cell receptor beta chains follows, all from one sample in a study of T cells in Graves' hyperthyroidism and ophthalmopathy. Using its own MiXCR run on the multiplex PCR reads, TCRdb lists one record per CDR3 protein. The data contain hundreds of thousands of distinct CDR3 sequences, 25% of them singletons. The source material was blood. The receptors derive from a man aged 45 to 65 with Graves' hyperthyroidism. Each CDR3 is given with its conserved first and last residue. The D gene is left open where the match is weak. Clone size is not always given. Where it is, it says once, few, many or a class for expanded clones.

V: TRBV7-9; J: TRBJ2-7; D: .; size: many; DNA: TGTGCCAGCAGACCAAGCGGAAGCTCCTACGAGCAGTACTTC; CDR3: CASRPSGSSYEQYF
V: TRBV27; J: TRBJ2-7; D: .; size: few; DNA: TGTGCCAGCAGTTTCTTGGACTCCTACGAGCAGTACTTC; CDR3: CASSFLDSYEQYF
V: TRBV11-3; J: TRBJ2-1; D: TRBD2; size: .; DNA: TGTGCCAGCAGCCCGGGCGCACTAGCGGGAGATGGCTACAATGAGCAGTTCTTC; CDR3: CASSPGALAGDGYNEQFF
V: TRBV28; J: TRBJ2-4; D: .; size: few; DNA: TGTGCCAGCAGTCTACTCTCTTCGGTCCTCAAAAACATTCAGTACTTC; CDR3: CASSLLSSVLKNIQYF
V: TRBV27; J: TRBJ2-3; D: .; size: many; DNA: TGTGCCAGCAGCCCTCTAGCCCCCCCAGATACGCAGTATTTT; CDR3: CASSPLAPPDTQYF
V: TRBV12-3/TRBV12-4; J: TRBJ1-5; D: .; size: once; DNA: TGTGCCAGCAGTTCTCAGGGGTGGACCCAGCATTTT; CDR3: CASSSQGWTQHF
V: TRBV28; J: TRBJ2-7; D: .; size: many; DNA: TGTGCCAGCAGTTTCGCCGGGACAACCTACGAGCAGTACTTC; CDR3: CASSFAGTTYEQYF
V: TRBV29-1; J: TRBJ2-3; D: .; size: few; DNA: TGCAGCGTTGAAGGGGCAGGGTTCACAGATACGCAGTATTTT; CDR3: CSVEGAGFTDTQYF
V: TRBV6-1; J: TRBJ2-5; D: TRBD2; size: many; DNA: TGTGCCAGCAGTTCCCAGAGCGGGAGGCGACGGGAGACCCAGTACTTC; CDR3: CASSSQSGRRRETQYF
V: TRBV12-3/TRBV12-4; J: TRBJ2-1; D: TRBD2; size: many; DNA: TGTGCCAGCAGTTCACACACTAGCGGAATTCGGGATGAGCAGTTCTTC; CDR3: CASSSHTSGIRDEQFF
V: TRBV18; J: TRBJ2-7; D: .; size: .; DNA: TGTGCCAGCTCCCCTACGTTGAAGGGCGAGCAGTACTTC; CDR3: CASSPTLKGEQYF
V: TRBV19; J: TRBJ1-1; D: .; size: few; DNA: TGTGCCAGTAGTATGGAGGGGATGAACACTGAAGCTTTCTTT; CDR3: CASSMEGMNTEAFF
V: TRBV12-3/TRBV12-4; J: TRBJ1-1; D: .; size: few; DNA: TGTGCCAGCAGTTCCCATCGATTTGAAGCTTTCTTT; CDR3: CASSSHRFEAFF
V: TRBV20-1; J: TRBJ2-1; D: .; size: few; DNA: TGCAGTGCATCACAGGGCCTAGCGACCGGTGAGCAGTTCTTC; CDR3: CSASQGLATGEQFF
V: TRBV13; J: TRBJ2-3; D: .; size: many; DNA: TGTGCCAGCAGCCCGCAGGAGGGGCTCACAGATACGCAGTATTTT; CDR3: CASSPQEGLTDTQYF
V: TRBV27; J: TRBJ1-1; D: TRBD1; size: many; DNA: TGTGCCAGCAGTTGGACAGGGAAAACTGAAGCTTTCTTT; CDR3: CASSWTGKTEAFF
V: TRBV28; J: TRBJ1-1; D: .; size: .; DNA: TGTGCCAGCAGTTGGGGGGCGGACACTGAAGCTTTCTTT; CDR3: CASSWGADTEAFF
V: TRBV30; J: TRBJ2-7; D: .; size: .; DNA: TGTGCCTGGAGTGCCTTCTTGGACGAGCAGTACTTC; CDR3: CAWSAFLDEQYF
V: TRBV12-3/TRBV12-4; J: TRBJ1-1; D: .; size: many; DNA: TGTGCCAGCAGTCACAGGGTAGCGAACACTGAAGCTTTCTTT; CDR3: CASSHRVANTEAFF
V: TRBV10-1; J: TRBJ1-1; D: .; size: .; DNA: TGCGCCAGCAGTGACGGCCTGGGGAACACTGAAGCTTTCTTT; CDR3: CASSDGLGNTEAFF
V: TRBV18; J: TRBJ2-1; D: .; size: .; DNA: TGTGCCAGCTCGCTTCAAGCGGACTACCAACCGTTCTTC; CDR3: CASSLQADYQPFF
V: TRBV7-3; J: TRBJ1-1; D: .; size: few; DNA: TGTGCCAGCAGCCCCCGACAGCGGCCGGAAGGGACTGAAGCTTTCTTT; CDR3: CASSPRQRPEGTEAFF
V: TRBV5-5; J: TRBJ2-7; D: TRBD2; size: .; DNA: TGTGCCAGCAGCTTGAGACTAGCGGCCTACGAGCAGTACTTC; CDR3: CASSLRLAAYEQYF
V: TRBV24-1; J: TRBJ2-2; D: .; size: .; DNA: TGTGCCACCAGTGATTTGGAAGAGAGCACCGGGGAGCTGTTTTTT; CDR3: CATSDLEESTGELFF
V: TRBV10-3; J: TRBJ2-1; D: TRBD2; size: few; DNA: TGTGCCATCAGTGAGTCGAATCCGACTAGCGTCTACAATGAGCAGTTCTTC; CDR3: CAISESNPTSVYNEQFF
V: TRBV7-3; J: TRBJ2-5; D: .; size: many; DNA: TGTGCCAGCAGCCGTTTTCGCCAAGAGACCCAGTACTTC; CDR3: CASSRFRQETQYF
V: TRBV4-1; J: TRBJ2-2; D: TRBD2; size: once; DNA: TGCGCCAGCAGCCAGCTGGGTAGCGGGAGGAGGGAGCTGTTTTTT; CDR3: CASSQLGSGRRELFF
V: TRBV28; J: TRBJ1-2; D: .; size: .; DNA: TGTGCCAGCAGTTTAATCGGGGTATATGGCTACACCTTC; CDR3: CASSLIGVYGYTF
V: TRBV6-1; J: TRBJ1-1; D: .; size: many; DNA: TGTGCCAGCGGCGACGCGCGGGGGCGGAACACTGAAGCTTTCTTT; CDR3: CASGDARGRNTEAFF
V: TRBV2; J: TRBJ2-5; D: TRBD2; size: .; DNA: TGTGCCAGCAGTGATGCGGGACTAGCGGGGGGAGACCAAGAGACCCAGTACTTC; CDR3: CASSDAGLAGGDQETQYF
V: TRBV20-1; J: TRBJ1-4; D: .; size: few; DNA: TGCAGTGCTACGGGTCCACAGAATAATGAAAAACTGTTTTTT; CDR3: CSATGPQNNEKLFF
V: TRBV24-1; J: TRBJ2-7; D: .; size: .; DNA: TGTGCCACCAGTGAGGCTGGGGGGGAGCAGTACTTC; CDR3: CATSEAGGEQYF
V: TRBV12-3/TRBV12-4; J: TRBJ1-2; D: TRBD1; size: many; DNA: TGTGCCAGCAGGACAGGGACCTTAGGAGGCTACACCTTC; CDR3: CASRTGTLGGYTF
V: TRBV2; J: TRBJ1-2; D: TRBD1; size: many; DNA: TGTGCCAGCAGTGAAGACAGGGGGTCCGGCTACACCTTC; CDR3: CASSEDRGSGYTF
V: TRBV20-1; J: TRBJ2-2; D: .; size: few; DNA: TGCAGTGCTAGAGATAGGGTGAGGGTGAACACCGGGGAGCTGTTTTTT; CDR3: CSARDRVRVNTGELFF
V: TRBV11-1; J: TRBJ1-5; D: TRBD1; size: many; DNA: TGTGCCAGCAGCAGGGACAGGGGTCAGCCCCAGCATTTT; CDR3: CASSRDRGQPQHF
V: TRBV5-1; J: TRBJ2-3; D: .; size: many; DNA: TGCGCCAGCAGCTTGGACATTGTAGATACGCAGTATTTT; CDR3: CASSLDIVDTQYF
V: TRBV5-1; J: TRBJ2-3; D: .; size: .; DNA: TGCGCCAGCAGCTTGGTTGGGAGCACAGATGCGCAGTATTTT; CDR3: CASSLVGSTDAQYF
V: TRBV11-1; J: TRBJ2-1; D: .; size: many; DNA: TGTGCCAGCAGCTCGAGCGGGTTTGTCTACAATGAGCAGTTCTTC; CDR3: CASSSSGFVYNEQFF
V: TRBV7-2; J: TRBJ2-1; D: TRBD2; size: many; DNA: TGTGCCAGCAGCTTGGCTAGCGGGAGACCTGAGCAGTTCTTC; CDR3: CASSLASGRPEQFF
V: TRBV5-1; J: TRBJ1-1; D: TRBD1; size: few; DNA: TGCGCCAGCAGCTGGGGGGCGGGACAGGGTTGGGAGAACACTGAAGCTTTCTTT; CDR3: CASSWGAGQGWENTEAFF
V: TRBV19; J: TRBJ2-1; D: TRBD1; size: .; DNA: TGTGCCAGTAGTAGCCCGTCAGACAGGGTGACGTTCTTC; CDR3: CASSSPSDRVTFF
V: TRBV20-1; J: TRBJ1-4; D: .; size: .; DNA: TGCAGTGCGCTACAGCCAACTAATGAAAAACTGTTTTTT; CDR3: CSALQPTNEKLFF
V: TRBV6-1; J: TRBJ1-5; D: .; size: .; DNA: TGTGCCAGCAGTGTTTCGGCTTATAGCAATCAGCCCCAGCATTTT; CDR3: CASSVSAYSNQPQHF
V: TRBV3-1; J: TRBJ2-5; D: .; size: .; DNA: TGTGCCAGCAGCCGGGGCCCCCGGGGTACGGAGACCCAGTACTTC; CDR3: CASSRGPRGTETQYF